These 29 T cell receptor beta chains originate from one sample sequenced in a study of cytomegalovirus exposure and HLA in healthy donors. The primer mix had 60 Vbeta and 13 Jbeta primers. Produced via immunoSEQ multiplex PCR; TCRdb's table is partial and in-frame only. In the table there are fewer than 200,000 clones, 70% to 85% of which are singletons. The source material was PBMCs. Receptors were obtained from a human donor in good health.

J is TRBJ1-1 and V is TRBV7-2; the match to TRBD1 covers 7 bases. This CDR3 is 14 amino acids long. Germline CDR1 SGHTA, CDR2 FQGNSA. V shed 0 bases and J 4 bases; nucleotides not matched to a gene: 2. Written as DNA, the CDR3 is TGTGCCAGCAGCTTAGCGCAGGGGGGCACTGAAGCTTTCTTT. This codes for CASSLAQGGTEAFF.

The CDR3 DNA sequence: TGTGCCAGCGGAGACACAGGCTACATGAACACTGAAGCTTTCTTT. Its protein product is CASGDTGYMNTEAFF. V and J are TRBV2 and TRBJ1-1; D is perhaps TRBD1 (5 bases). In germline, CDR1 is SNHLY, CDR2 FYNNEI. Trimming removed 8 bases from V and 0 bases from J, with 16 bases in between. There are 15 residues in the CDR3.

Only a few counts were recorded for this clone. The rearrangement uses TRBV6-6 and TRBJ1-3; D remains unclear. Germline V gene lookup returns CDR1 MNHNY and CDR2 SVGAGI (reference sequence). Trimming took 0 bases from V and 2 from J, leaving 11 bases between them. The CDR3 consists of 16 residues. CDR3 in amino acids: CASSYSTPGPGNTIYF. The CDR3 nucleotides read TGTGCCAGCAGTTACTCGACACCAGGTCCTGGAAACACCATATATTTT.

This chain uses TRBV10-3 with TRBJ2-2; a possible D gene is TRBD1 (5 bases). V shed 4 bases and J shed 3 bases, with 9 bases lying between them. The CDR3 spans 14 residues. Germline loops: CDR1 ENHRY, CDR2 SYGVKD. The CDR3 DNA follows: TGTGCCATCAGTGGGCAGGGCGACACCGGGGAGCTGTTTTTT. Protein product: CAISGQGDTGELFF.

The gene calls are TRBV30 and TRBJ1-1; D gene uncertain. Trimming shortened V by 1 base and J by 2 bases, and 14 bases separated the two germline ends. The length of the CDR3 is 15 residues. In germline, CDR1 is GTSNPN, CDR2 SVGIG (reference sequence). The CDR3 here is CAWSDSTWANTEAFF. The DNA of the CDR3 is TGTGCCTGGAGTGACAGTACGTGGGCTAACACTGAAGCTTTCTTT. The variable domain in full, completed from reference TRBV30 and TRBJ1-1, reads SQTIHQWPATLVQPVGSPLSLECTVEGTSNPNLYWYRQAAGRGLQLLFYSVGIGQISSEVPQNLSASRPQDRQFILSSKKLLLSDSGFYLCAWSDSTWANTEAFFGQGTRLTVV.

The count of this clone is one. This rearrangement joins TRBV9 to TRBJ1-5; D is perhaps TRBD1 (6 bases). This CDR3 region has 15 residues. Trimming left V 7 bases short and J 7 bases short, with 21 bases between. CDR1 and CDR2 from the germline V gene are SGDLS and YYNGEE. CDR3 sequence: CASSPRGSRGQPQHF. The CDR3 bases are TGTGCCAGCTCGCCCAGGGGATCAAGGGGACAGCCCCAGCATTTT.

This rearrangement joins TRBV6-5 to TRBJ1-1, with a tentative D call TRBD1 (6 bases). Germline CDR1 is MNHEY and CDR2 is SVGAGI. This CDR3 has 15 amino acids. Trimming stripped 5 bases from V and 0 bases from J, with 13 bases between. CDR3 in amino acids: CASSRTGYLNTEAFF. The CDR3 coding sequence is TGTGCCAGCAGTCGAACAGGGTACTTGAACACTGAAGCTTTCTTT.

A single count supports this clone. The rearrangement joins TRBV7-9 to TRBJ1-2; 8 bases match TRBD1. V shed 5 bases, J shed 8 bases, and the junction held 7 bases outside the gene matches. The CDR3 extends over 13 amino acids. Germline V gene lookup returns CDR1 SEHNR and CDR2 FQNEAQ (reference sequence). For the CDR3, the DNA is TGTGCCAGCAGCCTGCAGGGGGCGGTGGGCTACACCTTC. It codes for CASSLQGAVGYTF.

The chain combines TRBV7-9 with TRBJ2-5; TRBD2 aligns across 9 bases. CDR1 and CDR2 from the germline V gene are SEHNR and FQNEAQ (reference sequence). The CDR3 extends over 16 amino acids. V was pared by 2 bases and J by 2 bases, with 6 bases of the junction left unmatched. CDR3 in amino acids: CASSLLLAGVQETQYF. The CDR3 DNA is TGTGCCAGCAGCTTATTACTAGCGGGCGTTCAAGAGACCCAGTACTTC.

For the CDR3, the DNA is TGTGCCAGCAGTTATAGACAGTCCAATGAAAAACTGTTTTTT. Its translation: CASSYRQSNEKLFF. The V and J genes are TRBV6-6 and TRBJ1-4, with D perhaps TRBD1 (5 bases). The V end was cut by 3 bases, the J end by 5 bases, with 10 bases between. This CDR3 is built from 14 residues. Looked up from germline, CDR1 is MNHNY and CDR2 is SVGAGI (reference sequence).

The rearrangement links TRBV19 to TRBJ2-3; 10 positions match TRBD1. Unmatched junction bases numbered 6, after V lost 5 bases and J lost 4 bases. The CDR3 contains 15 residues. In germline, CDR1 is LNHDA, CDR2 SQIVND (reference sequence). CDR3 DNA sequence: TGTGCCAGTAGTGTCGACAGGGGGCCGGCAGATACGCAGTATTTT. Encoded protein: CASSVDRGPADTQYF.

This clone was detected only a few times. This rearrangement joins TRBV11-3 to TRBJ1-2; unclear D gene. V lost 0 bases, J lost 8 bases, and 13 bases lay in between. This CDR3 has 14 amino acids. Germline V gives CDR1 SGHNT, CDR2 YENEEA. DNA of the CDR3: TGTGCCAGCAGCTTAGACACCTCCATGCGGGGCTACACCTTC. Translated: CASSLDTSMRGYTF.

The chain couples TRBV5-6 to TRBJ2-3; 12 bases fit TRBD2. V was pared by 0 bases and J by 4 bases, with 3 bases of the junction left unmatched. Germline V gives CDR1 SGHDT, CDR2 YYEEEE. The CDR3 has 16 amino acids. CDR3 sequence: CASSLGLAGVADTQYF. As DNA, the CDR3 is TGTGCCAGCAGCTTGGGACTAGCGGGGGTTGCAGATACGCAGTATTTT.

This chain links TRBV5-8 with TRBJ1-6, with D possibly matching TRBD1 (6 bases). Trimming left V 6 bases short and J 9 bases short, with 16 bases between. Germline lookup yields CDR1 SGHTS and CDR2 YDEGEE. CDR3 length: 14 amino acids. Here the CDR3 reads CASTWARGGSPLHF. CDR3 coding DNA: TGTGCCAGCACCTGGGCCAGGGGTGGTTCACCCCTCCACTTT.

This clone was found a few times. The chain combines TRBV25-1 with TRBJ2-2; D uncertain. In germline, CDR1 is MGHDK, CDR2 SYGVNS. V lost 7 bases and J 3 bases, leaving 12 bases between the germline ends. The CDR3 is made up of 14 amino acids. The chain's CDR3 is CASTPSGYTGELFF. The DNA for the CDR3 is TGTGCCAGCACCCCCTCGGGTTACACCGGGGAGCTGTTTTTT.

CDR3: CASSFGTGLGTDTQYF. Here the CDR3 DNA reads TGTGCCAGCAGTTTTGGGACAGGGTTGGGCACAGATACGCAGTATTTT. This chain links TRBV27 with TRBJ2-3, with 9 bases fitting TRBD1. V trimming: 3 bases; J trimming: 1 base; junction bases outside the gene matches: 5. In germline, CDR1 is MNHEY, CDR2 SMNVEV (reference sequence). The CDR3 totals 16 residues.

The chain couples TRBV9 to TRBJ2-2, with 12 bases aligning to TRBD2. This CDR3 region has 16 residues. V shed 4 bases, J shed 5 bases, and the junction held 6 bases outside the gene matches. Germline values: CDR1 SGDLS, CDR2 YYNGEE. The CDR3 DNA reads TGTGCCAGCAGCCCTAGGACTAGCGGGGAAACCGGGGAGCTGTTTTTT. Amino acid sequence: CASSPRTSGETGELFF.

This clone was detected a few times. This CDR3 is CASSGTGGDVYTF. The CDR3 nucleotides are TGTGCCAGCTCCGGGACAGGGGGCGATGTTTACACCTTC. This chain connects TRBV2 to TRBJ1-2; 12 bases are shared with TRBD1. Germline trimming cut 8 bases from V and 11 bases from J; bases unmatched to any gene: 9. CDR3 length equals 13 residues. The V gene's germline CDR1 is SNHLY and CDR2 FYNNEI.

V and J are TRBV5-4 and TRBJ2-1, with 8 bases lining up with TRBD1. Germline trimming cut 4 bases from V and 2 bases from J; bases unmatched to any gene: 5. This CDR3 is built from 15 residues. Germline assignment: CDR1 SGHNT and CDR2 YYREEE (reference sequence). The CDR3 region is CASSTRTGPYNEQFF. The DNA for the CDR3 is TGTGCCAGCAGCACCCGGACAGGGCCCTACAATGAGCAGTTCTTC.

The chain couples TRBV6-6 to TRBJ2-7, with 11 bases matching TRBD1. There are 16 residues in the CDR3. The germline V gene has CDR1 MNHNY and CDR2 SVGAGI (reference sequence). Trimming at V came to 0 bases and at J to 5 bases, leaving 6 bases not matched to a gene. In nucleotides, the CDR3 is TGTGCCAGCAGTTACTCACCCCGGACAGGGGGCCACGAGCAGTACTTC. Translating it yields CASSYSPRTGGHEQYF.

This chain links TRBV15 with TRBJ1-3, with TRBD1 matching 11 bases. CDR3 length: 19 amino acids. The trim removed 2 bases at V and 0 bases at J, leaving 9 bases unmatched. Germline V CDR1 and CDR2: LNHNV, YYDKDF (reference sequence). The CDR3 region is CATSRRTGGRASSGNTIYF. CDR3 nucleotides: TGTGCCACCAGCAGACGGACAGGGGGCCGTGCGAGCTCTGGAAACACCATATATTTT.

The chain is built from TRBV27 and TRBJ1-6, with D uncertain. Germline CDR1 MNHEY, CDR2 SMNVEV (reference sequence). The CDR3 is made up of 12 amino acids. For the CDR3, the DNA is TGTGGCACTGGTTCCTATAATTCACCCCTCCACTTT. Translating gives CGTGSYNSPLHF.

This sequence joins TRBV6-1 and TRBJ1-2, with D maybe TRBD1 (5 bases). In germline, CDR1 is MNHNS, CDR2 SASEGT. The V end lost 7 bases, the J end lost 4 bases, and 16 bases lay between the germline ends. This CDR3 is 14 amino acids long. The DNA of the CDR3 is TGTGCCAGCAATATCCAGGGCTTTTCCTATGGCTACACCTTC. Its protein is CASNIQGFSYGYTF.

In its sample, this clone was seen a few times. V and J are TRBV30 and TRBJ1-5; weak D call: TRBD1 (6 bases). CDR1 is GTSNPN and CDR2 is SVGIG in the germline V gene (reference sequence). CDR3 size: 14 residues. Between the trimmed V and J ends, which lost 4 bases and 6 bases, there was a span of 16 bases. The CDR3 nucleotides read TGTGCCTGGACACAGGGAATAGGTAGTCAGCCCCAGCATTTT. Translation gives CAWTQGIGSQPQHF.

The genes are TRBV11-2 and TRBJ2-7; 9 nucleotides match TRBD1. In germline, CDR1 is SGHAT, CDR2 FQNNGV. This CDR3 spans 14 amino acids. Unmatched junction bases numbered 3, after V lost 3 bases and J lost 3 bases. The CDR3 sequence: CASSFGQGNYEQYF. The CDR3 DNA reads TGTGCCAGCAGCTTTGGACAGGGGAACTACGAGCAGTACTTC.

The V gene is TRBV12-2, the J gene TRBJ1-5; the D call of TRBD1 is as the table states it, not checked on the DNA. TRBV12-2 is a recognized pseudogene. CDR3 size: 15 residues. The CDR3 bases are TGTGCAAGTCGCTTAGCACACAGGGGCAATCAGCCCCAGCATTTT. Translating it yields CASRLAHRGNQPQHF.

The J gene is TRBJ1-1, the V gene TRBV4-3; D not certain. The CDR3 runs 13 residues. Trimming stripped 4 bases from V and 6 bases from J, with 12 bases between. Germline values: CDR1 LGHNA, CDR2 YSLEER. In nucleotides, the CDR3 is TGCGCCAGCAGCCCCACAAGGAGCGCTGAAGCTTTCTTT. This sequence encodes CASSPTRSAEAFF.

This clone was picked up a small number of times. The same CDR3 also results from other DNA sequences found in this sample. The CDR3 DNA sequence: TGTGCCAGCAGCCCTCTCCAGGGATTGAACACTGAAGCTTTCTTT. This codes for CASSPLQGLNTEAFF. The genes are TRBV9 and TRBJ1-1; possibly TRBD1 for D (5 bases). CDR1 is SGDLS and CDR2 is YYNGEE in the germline V gene. V lost 4 bases and J lost 0, with 13 bases in between. The CDR3 length is 15 residues.

The sample holds one count of this clone. At one end, the junction sequence differs from germline, possibly due to a read error. The same CDR3 can be traced to other DNA sequences in this sample. The rearrangement uses TRBV5-1 and TRBJ2-6; 8 nucleotides agree with TRBD1. Looked up from germline, CDR1 is SGHRS and CDR2 is YFSETQ. The CDR3 runs to 21 residues. DNA of the CDR3: TGCGCCAGCAGCATGCCATTCCGCGGAGGGCAGGGGGCGTCTGGGGCCAACGTCCTGACCTTC. It translates to CASSMPFRGGQGASGANVLTF.